The 3 T cell receptor beta chains listed next were all sequenced from one sample in a study of regulatory T cells in long-lasting Graves disease (dated by TCRdb to about 2021). Per the publication, the time point label means: newly diagnosed GD, antithyroid drugs for less than 3 months. RNA was extracted from PBMCs in TRIzol for both TCR sequencing and RNA sequencing. Library preparation used multiplex PCR. Sequencing was performed on an Illumina HiSeq 4000. TCR beta libraries were built with iRepertoire HTBI primers and Arm-PCR amplification of CDR3 regions. TCRdb trimmed the raw reads at Q25, called clones with MiXCR and kept productive beta chains. Merged by CDR3 protein, the rows form single entries marked with the most common genes and DNA. Here the sample has a few hundred thousand distinct CDR3 sequences; approximately 13% occur a single time. The ten largest clones represent about 9.1% of the sample.

The data also belong to a second study, concerning T cells in Graves' hyperthyroidism and ophthalmopathy.

The specimen comprised peripheral blood mononuclear cells (PBMCs), sampled at new diagnosis, from a patient treated with antithyroid drugs. The receptors here all came from a man aged 25-45 years with Graves disease. Donor details come from another sample of the same person, matched by shared clones.

This clonotype showed up many times. V and J are TRBV27 and TRBJ2-1; D possibly uses TRBD1 or TRBD2 (5 bases each). V lost 3 bases to trimming and J lost 10 bases, with 13 bases between them. The length of the CDR3 is 13 residues. Germline V gene sequence: CDR1 MNHEY, CDR2 SMNVEV (reference sequence). CDR3 nucleotides: TGTGCCAGCAGTTTGGGGCCGGGACCAGAGCAGTTCTTC. Translated: CASSLGPGPEQFF.

About this clonotype: A single base separates this from a much larger clone, so it may be a read error. J is TRBJ2-2 and V is TRBV7-2; D is perhaps TRBD2 (5 bases). There are 14 residues in the CDR3. Looked up from germline, CDR1 is SGHTA and CDR2 is FQGNSA. Here the CDR3 DNA reads TGTGCCAGCAGCTTAGTTAGGAACACCGGGGAGCCGTTTTTT. Its translation: CASSLVRNTGEPFF.

Comment on this clonotype: Possible read error: a much larger clone is one base away. The chain has TRBV7-8 and TRBJ2-5; D is unresolved. V shed 5 bases and J shed 3 bases, with 10 bases lying between them. CDR1 is SGHVS and CDR2 is FQNEAQ in the germline V gene. The CDR3 length is 13 residues. CDR3 loop: CASSARSKETQYF. The CDR3 DNA follows: TGTGCCAGCAGCGCCCGTAGCAAAGAGACCCAGTACTTC.